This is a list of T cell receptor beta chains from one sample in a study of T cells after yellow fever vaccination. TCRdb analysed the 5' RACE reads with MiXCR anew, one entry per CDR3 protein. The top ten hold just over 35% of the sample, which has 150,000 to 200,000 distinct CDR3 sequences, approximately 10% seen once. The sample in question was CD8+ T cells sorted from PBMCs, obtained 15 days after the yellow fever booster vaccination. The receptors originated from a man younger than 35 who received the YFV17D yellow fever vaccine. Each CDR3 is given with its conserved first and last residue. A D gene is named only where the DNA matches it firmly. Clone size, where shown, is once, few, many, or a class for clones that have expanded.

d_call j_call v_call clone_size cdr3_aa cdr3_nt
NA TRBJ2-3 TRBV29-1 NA CSEWQSSTDTQYF TGCAGCGAGTGGCAATCGAGCACAGATACGCAGTATTTT
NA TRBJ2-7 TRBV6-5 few CASSSSDLYEQYF TGTGCCAGCAGTTCCTCGGACCTATACGAGCAGTACTTC
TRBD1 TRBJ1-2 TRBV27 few CASSLVTGKDGYTF TGTGCCAGCAGTTTAGTGACAGGGAAGGATGGCTACACCTTC
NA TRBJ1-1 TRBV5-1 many CASSLGGRTEAFF TGCGCCAGCAGCCTGGGGGGTCGGACTGAAGCTTTCTTT
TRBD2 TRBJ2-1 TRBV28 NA CASSQPGLPPGDEQFF TGTGCCAGCAGTCAGCCGGGACTACCCCCGGGGGATGAGCAGTTCTTC
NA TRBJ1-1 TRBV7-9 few CASSPIANTEAFF TGTGCCAGCAGCCCTATAGCGAACACTGAAGCTTTCTTT
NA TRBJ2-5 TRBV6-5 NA CASSYSPGSGWETQYF TGTGCCAGCAGTTACTCCCCCGGCTCGGGGTGGGAGACCCAGTACTTC
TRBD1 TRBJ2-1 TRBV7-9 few CASSLALTGFGEQFF TGTGCCAGCAGCTTAGCCCTGACAGGGTTTGGTGAGCAGTTCTTC
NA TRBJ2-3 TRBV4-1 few CASSQSSVSTDTQYF TGCGCCAGCAGCCAAAGTAGCGTTAGCACAGATACGCAGTATTTT
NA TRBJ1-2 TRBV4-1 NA CASSQQGTPIRGYTF TGCGCCAGCAGCCAACAGGGGACCCCCATTCGTGGCTACACCTTC
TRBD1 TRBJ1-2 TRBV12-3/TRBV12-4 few CASSFWTGSGYTF TGTGCCAGCAGTTTCTGGACAGGGTCTGGCTACACCTTC
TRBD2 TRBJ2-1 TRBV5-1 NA CASSLEGTSGFREQFF TGCGCCAGCAGCTTGGAGGGGACTAGCGGGTTCAGAGAGCAGTTCTTC
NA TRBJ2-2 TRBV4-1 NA CASSQEGRFTGELFF TGCGCCAGCAGCCAAGAAGGTAGATTCACCGGGGAGCTGTTTTTT
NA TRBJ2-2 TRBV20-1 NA CSAPSPDTYTGELFF TGCAGTGCCCCGTCCCCCGACACCTACACCGGGGAGCTGTTTTTT
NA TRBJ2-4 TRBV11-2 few CASSFPRDGKPALAKNIQYF TGTGCCAGCAGCTTCCCCCGGGACGGTAAACCTGCGCTAGCCAAAAACATTCAGTACTTC
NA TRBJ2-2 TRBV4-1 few CASSQGLATGELFF TGCGCCAGCAGCCAAGGTCTAGCGACCGGGGAGCTGTTTTTT
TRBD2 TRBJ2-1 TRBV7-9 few CASSSGTSGENEQFF TGTGCCAGCAGCTCAGGGACTAGCGGGGAGAATGAGCAGTTCTTC
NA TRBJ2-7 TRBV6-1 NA CATLDGTLTYEQYF TGTGCCACATTGGATGGGACACTTACCTACGAGCAGTACTTC
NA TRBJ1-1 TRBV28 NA CASGRARPGDYEAFF TGTGCTAGCGGGAGGGCCCGGCCGGGGGATTATGAAGCTTTCTTT
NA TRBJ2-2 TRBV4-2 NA CASSQGSGPGGELFF TGTGCCAGCAGCCAAGGGTCGGGACCCGGCGGGGAGCTGTTTTTT
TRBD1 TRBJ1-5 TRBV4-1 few CASSPGTVNQPQHF TGCGCCAGCAGCCCAGGGACAGTGAATCAGCCCCAGCATTTT
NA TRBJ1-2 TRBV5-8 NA CASSKQTNYGYTF TGTGCCAGCAGCAAGCAAACTAACTATGGCTACACCTTC
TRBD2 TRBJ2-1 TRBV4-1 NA CASSQQAAGGNEQFF TGCGCCAGCAGCCAACAGGCCGCGGGGGGCAATGAGCAGTTCTTC
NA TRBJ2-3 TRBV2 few CASSEREEGPKGYF TGTGCCAGCAGTGAGAGGGAGGAGGGGCCCAAGGGGTATTTT
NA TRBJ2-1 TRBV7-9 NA CASSLDYGYNEQFF TGTGCCAGCAGCTTAGATTACGGGTACAATGAGCAGTTCTTC
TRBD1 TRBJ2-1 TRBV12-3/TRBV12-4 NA CASSFGQGADNEQFF TGTGCCAGCAGTTTCGGGCAGGGGGCCGACAATGAGCAGTTCTTC
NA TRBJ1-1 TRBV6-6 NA CASSPVDTEAFF TGTGCCAGCAGTCCGGTTGACACTGAAGCTTTCTTT
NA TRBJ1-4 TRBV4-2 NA CASSGNRGHATNEKLFF TGTGCCAGCAGCGGGAACCGGGGCCACGCAACTAATGAAAAACTGTTTTTT
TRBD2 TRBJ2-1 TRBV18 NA CASSPGLDSYNEQFF TGTGCCAGCTCACCGGGACTAGACTCCTACAATGAGCAGTTCTTC
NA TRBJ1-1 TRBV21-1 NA CASSKVGGLPTEAFF TGTGCCAGCAGCAAAGTGGGCGGTCTGCCGACTGAAGCTTTCTTT
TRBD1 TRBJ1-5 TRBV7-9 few CASSGRDRGHSQPQHF TGTGCCAGCAGCGGACGGGACAGGGGGCATAGTCAGCCCCAGCATTTT
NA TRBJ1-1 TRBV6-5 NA CASSYGQHEAFF TGTGCCAGCAGTTACGGGCAGCATGAAGCTTTCTTT
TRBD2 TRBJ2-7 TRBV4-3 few CASSQGLLAGGLAYEQYF TGCGCCAGCAGCCAAGGCTTACTAGCGGGGGGGCTCGCCTACGAGCAGTACTTC
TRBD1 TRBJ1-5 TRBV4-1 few CASSPTGAGKQPQHF TGCGCCAGCAGCCCGACAGGGGCGGGCAAACAGCCCCAGCATTTT
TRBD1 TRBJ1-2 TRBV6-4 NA CASSDQGQGADGYTF TGTGCCAGCAGTGACCAGGGACAGGGGGCGGATGGCTACACCTTC
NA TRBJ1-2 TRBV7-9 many CASSLGGDGDYGYTF TGTGCCAGCAGCTTAGGGGGGGACGGGGACTATGGCTACACCTTC
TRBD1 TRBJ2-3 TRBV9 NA CASSVGQGRGTDTQYF TGTGCCAGCAGCGTGGGACAGGGCCGGGGTACAGATACGCAGTATTTT
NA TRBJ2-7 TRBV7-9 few CASSPGDSYEQYF TGTGCCAGCAGCCCAGGTGACAGCTACGAGCAGTACTTC
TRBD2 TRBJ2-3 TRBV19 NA CASSIDPASGQDTQYF TGTGCCAGTAGTATAGACCCGGCTAGCGGGCAGGATACGCAGTATTTT
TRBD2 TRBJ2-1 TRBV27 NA CASSSRLAGGYNEQFF TGTGCCAGCAGTTCCAGACTAGCGGGGGGGTACAATGAGCAGTTCTTC
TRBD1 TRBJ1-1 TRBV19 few CATTGTGLREAFF TGTGCCACGACCGGGACAGGGTTGCGTGAAGCTTTCTTT
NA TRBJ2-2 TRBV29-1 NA CSVGDRTGELFF TGCAGCGTTGGGGACCGCACCGGGGAGCTGTTTTTT
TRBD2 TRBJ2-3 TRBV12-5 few CASGLVLAGTDTQYF TGTGCTAGTGGTTTGGTGCTAGCGGGCACAGATACGCAGTATTTT
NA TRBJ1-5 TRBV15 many CATSRDRYQPQHF TGTGCCACCAGCAGAGACAGGTATCAGCCCCAGCATTTT
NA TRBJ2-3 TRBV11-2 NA CASGGRTDTQFF TGTGCCAGCGGGGGGCGCACAGATACGCAGTTTTTT
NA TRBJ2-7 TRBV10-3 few CAISDPSGWDNEQYF TGTGCCATCAGTGACCCTTCGGGCTGGGACAACGAGCAGTACTTC
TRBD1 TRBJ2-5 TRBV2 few CASRAGTGARETQYF TGTGCCAGCAGAGCCGGGACAGGGGCGCGAGAGACCCAGTACTTC
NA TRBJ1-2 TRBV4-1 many CASSQTTESNYGYTF TGCGCCAGCAGCCAGACGACAGAATCAAACTATGGCTACACCTTC
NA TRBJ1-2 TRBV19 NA CASSPLEDYGYTF TGTGCCAGTAGTCCCCTCGAAGACTATGGCTACACCTTC